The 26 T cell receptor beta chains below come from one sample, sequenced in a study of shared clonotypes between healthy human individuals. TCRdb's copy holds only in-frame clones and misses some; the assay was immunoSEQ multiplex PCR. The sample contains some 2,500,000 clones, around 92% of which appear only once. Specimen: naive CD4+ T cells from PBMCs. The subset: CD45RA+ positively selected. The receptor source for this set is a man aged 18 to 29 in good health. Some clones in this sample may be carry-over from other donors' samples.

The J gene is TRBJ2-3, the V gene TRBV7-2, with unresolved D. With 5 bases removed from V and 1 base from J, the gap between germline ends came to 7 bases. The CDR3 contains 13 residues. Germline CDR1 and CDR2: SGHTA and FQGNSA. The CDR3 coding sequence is TGTGCCAGCAGCCAGGCCCGCACAGATACGCAGTATTTT. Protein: CASSQARTDTQYF.

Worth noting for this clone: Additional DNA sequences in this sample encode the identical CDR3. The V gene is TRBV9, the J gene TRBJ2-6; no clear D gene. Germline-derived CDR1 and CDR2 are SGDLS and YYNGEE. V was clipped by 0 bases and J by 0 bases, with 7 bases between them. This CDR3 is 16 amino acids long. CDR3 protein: CASSVGGSSGANVLTF. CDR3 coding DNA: TGTGCCAGCAGCGTAGGTGGCAGCTCTGGGGCCAACGTCCTGACTTTC.

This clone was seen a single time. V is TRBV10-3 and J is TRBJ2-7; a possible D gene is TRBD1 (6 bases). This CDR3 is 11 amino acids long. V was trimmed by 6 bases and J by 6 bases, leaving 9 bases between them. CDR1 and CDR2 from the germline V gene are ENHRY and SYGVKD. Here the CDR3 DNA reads TGTGCCATCAGCTCAGGGGCCGAGCAGTACTTC. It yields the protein CAISSGAEQYF.

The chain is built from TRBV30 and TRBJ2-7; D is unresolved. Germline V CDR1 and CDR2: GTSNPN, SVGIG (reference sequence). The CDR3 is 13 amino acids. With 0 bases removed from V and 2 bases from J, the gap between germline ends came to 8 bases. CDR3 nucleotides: TGTGCCTGGAGTGTTGGCACAGCCTACGAGCAGTACTTC. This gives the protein CAWSVGTAYEQYF.

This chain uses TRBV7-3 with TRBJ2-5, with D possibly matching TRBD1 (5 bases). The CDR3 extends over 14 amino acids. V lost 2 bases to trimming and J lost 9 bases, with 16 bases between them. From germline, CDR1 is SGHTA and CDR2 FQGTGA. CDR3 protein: CASSLLMGQAAQYF. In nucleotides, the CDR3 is TGTGCCAGCAGCTTACTAATGGGGCAGGCGGCCCAGTACTTC.

Here the CDR3 DNA reads TGTGCCTGGAGTGTACCGGGGGGAGGCTATGGCTACACCTTC. This translates into CAWSVPGGGYGYTF. The rearrangement uses TRBV30 and TRBJ1-2; perhaps TRBD1 as D (5 bases). The germline V gene has CDR1 GTSNPN and CDR2 SVGIG (reference sequence). The V gene lost 0 bases and the J gene lost 4 bases, with 12 bases spanning the gap. CDR3 length: 14 residues.

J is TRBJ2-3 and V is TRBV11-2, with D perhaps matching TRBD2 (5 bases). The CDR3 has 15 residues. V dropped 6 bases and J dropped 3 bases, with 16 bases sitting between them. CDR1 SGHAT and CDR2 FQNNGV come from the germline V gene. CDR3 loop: CASSFRGVITDTQYF. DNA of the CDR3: TGTGCCAGCAGTTTTCGGGGAGTGATAACAGATACGCAGTATTTT.

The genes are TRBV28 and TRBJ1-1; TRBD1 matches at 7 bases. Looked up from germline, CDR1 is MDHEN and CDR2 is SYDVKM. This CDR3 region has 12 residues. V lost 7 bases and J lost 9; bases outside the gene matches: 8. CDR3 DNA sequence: TGTGCCAGCACTATCGACAGGGCCAAAGCTTTCTTT. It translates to CASTIDRAKAFF.

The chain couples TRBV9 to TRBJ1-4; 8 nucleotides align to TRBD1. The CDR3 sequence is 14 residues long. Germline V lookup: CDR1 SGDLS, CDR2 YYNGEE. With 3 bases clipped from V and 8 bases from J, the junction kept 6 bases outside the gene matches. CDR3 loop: CASSADRGGEKLFF. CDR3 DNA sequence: TGTGCCAGCAGCGCAGACAGGGGTGGGGAAAAACTGTTTTTT.

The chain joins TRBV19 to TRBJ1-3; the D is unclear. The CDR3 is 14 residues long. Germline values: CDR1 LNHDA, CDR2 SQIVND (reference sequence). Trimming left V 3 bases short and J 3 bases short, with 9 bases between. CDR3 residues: CASSIQRSGNTIYF. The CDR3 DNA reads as TGTGCCAGTAGTATTCAGCGAAGTGGAAACACCATATATTTT.

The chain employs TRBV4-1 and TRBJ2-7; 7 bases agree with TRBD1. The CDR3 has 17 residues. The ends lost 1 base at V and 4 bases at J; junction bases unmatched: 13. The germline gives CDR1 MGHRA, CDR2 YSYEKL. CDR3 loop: CASSQVSLTGINYEQYF. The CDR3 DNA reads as TGCGCCAGCAGCCAAGTGTCCCTGACAGGGATTAATTACGAGCAGTACTTC.

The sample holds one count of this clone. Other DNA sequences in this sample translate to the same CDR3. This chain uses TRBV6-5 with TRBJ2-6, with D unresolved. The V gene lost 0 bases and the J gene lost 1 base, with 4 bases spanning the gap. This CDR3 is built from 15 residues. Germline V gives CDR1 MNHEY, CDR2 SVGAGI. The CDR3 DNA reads TGTGCCAGCAGTTACTCTCCATCTGGGGCCAACGTCCTGACTTTC. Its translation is CASSYSPSGANVLTF.

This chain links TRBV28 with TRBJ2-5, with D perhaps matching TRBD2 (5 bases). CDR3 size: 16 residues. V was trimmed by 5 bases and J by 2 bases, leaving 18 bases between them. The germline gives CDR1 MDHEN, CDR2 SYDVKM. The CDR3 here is CASSPLGAYTQETQYF. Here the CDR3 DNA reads TGTGCCAGCAGTCCTCTGGGAGCGTACACTCAAGAGACCCAGTACTTC.

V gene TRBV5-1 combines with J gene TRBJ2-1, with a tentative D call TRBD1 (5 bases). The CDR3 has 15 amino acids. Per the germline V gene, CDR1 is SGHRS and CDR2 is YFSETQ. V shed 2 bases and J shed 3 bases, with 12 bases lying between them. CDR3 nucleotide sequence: TGCGCCAGCAGCTTAGGGCAGGGCCTCTACAATGAGCAGTTCTTC. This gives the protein CASSLGQGLYNEQFF.

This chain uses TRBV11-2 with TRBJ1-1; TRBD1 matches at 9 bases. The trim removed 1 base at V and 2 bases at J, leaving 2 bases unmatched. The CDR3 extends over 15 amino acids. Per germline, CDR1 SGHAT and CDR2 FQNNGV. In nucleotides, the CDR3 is TGTGCCAGCAGCTTAGGACAGGGGGATAACACTGAAGCTTTCTTT. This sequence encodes CASSLGQGDNTEAFF. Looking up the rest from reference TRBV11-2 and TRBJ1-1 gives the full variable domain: EAGVAQSPRYKIIEKRQSVAFWCNPISGHATLYWYQQILGQGPKLLIQFQNNGVVDDSQLPKDRFSAERLKGVDSTLKIQPAKLEDSAVYLCASSLGQGDNTEAFFGQGTRLTVV.

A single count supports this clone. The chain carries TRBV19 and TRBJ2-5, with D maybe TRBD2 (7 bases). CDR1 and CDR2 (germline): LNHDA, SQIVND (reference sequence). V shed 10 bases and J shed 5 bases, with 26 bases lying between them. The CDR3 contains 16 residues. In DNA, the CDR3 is TGTGCCACCCTCTTCCACGGCCGGGGGGCTGGGGAGACCCAGTACTTC. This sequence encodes CATLFHGRGAGETQYF.

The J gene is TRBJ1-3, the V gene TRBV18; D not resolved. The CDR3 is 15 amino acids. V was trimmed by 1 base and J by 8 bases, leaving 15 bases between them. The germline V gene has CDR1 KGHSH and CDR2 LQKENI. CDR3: CASSPRANSGDTIYF. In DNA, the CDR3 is TGTGCCAGCTCACCACGGGCCAACTCTGGGGACACCATATATTTT.

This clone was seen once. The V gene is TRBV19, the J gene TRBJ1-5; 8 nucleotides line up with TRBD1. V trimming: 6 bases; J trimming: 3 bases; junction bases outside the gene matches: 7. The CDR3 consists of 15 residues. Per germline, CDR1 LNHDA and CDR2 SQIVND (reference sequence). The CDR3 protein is CASRLDRGNNQPQHF. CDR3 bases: TGTGCCAGTAGACTAGACAGGGGAAACAATCAGCCCCAGCATTTT.

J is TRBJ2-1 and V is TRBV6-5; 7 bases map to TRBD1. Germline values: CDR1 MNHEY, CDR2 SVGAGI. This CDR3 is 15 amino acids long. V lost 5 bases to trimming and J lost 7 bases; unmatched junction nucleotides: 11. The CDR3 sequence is CASSPTPGQPNEQFF. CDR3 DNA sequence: TGTGCCAGCAGTCCCACACCGGGACAGCCGAATGAGCAGTTCTTC.

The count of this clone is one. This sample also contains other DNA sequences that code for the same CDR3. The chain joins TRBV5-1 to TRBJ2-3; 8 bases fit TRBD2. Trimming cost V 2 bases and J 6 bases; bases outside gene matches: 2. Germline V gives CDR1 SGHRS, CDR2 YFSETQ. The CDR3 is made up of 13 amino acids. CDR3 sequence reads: CASSLGGRDTQYF. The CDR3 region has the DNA TGCGCCAGCAGCTTAGGCGGGAGGGATACGCAGTATTTT.

CDR3 sequence: CSGVGARQETQYF. DNA of the CDR3: TGCAGCGGAGTGGGGGCCCGGCAAGAGACCCAGTACTTC. J is TRBJ2-5 and V is TRBV29-1, with a weak D call TRBD1 (6 bases). CDR3 length equals 13 residues. Trimming stripped 7 bases from V and 2 bases from J, with 14 bases between. CDR1 and CDR2 from the germline V gene are SQVTM and ANQGSEA.

The DNA for the CDR3 is TGTGCCAGCACAGGGGGCGCCTTTCAGCCCCAGCATTTT. Translation gives CASTGGAFQPQHF. The rearrangement links TRBV6-5 to TRBJ1-5; 8 bases are a match to TRBD1. This CDR3 spans 13 amino acids. CDR1 and CDR2 from the germline V gene are MNHEY and SVGAGI. J lost 6 bases, V lost 7 bases, and 5 bases had no gene match.

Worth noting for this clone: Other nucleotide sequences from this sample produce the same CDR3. CDR3 sequence: CAWSADRGYGYTF. In DNA, the CDR3 is TGTGCCTGGAGCGCGGACAGGGGCTATGGCTACACCTTC. This chain joins TRBV30 and TRBJ1-2; 9 bases match TRBD1. Looked up from germline, CDR1 is GTSNPN and CDR2 is SVGIG (reference sequence). V shed 3 bases, J shed 4 bases, and the junction held 3 bases outside the gene matches. CDR3 length equals 13 residues.

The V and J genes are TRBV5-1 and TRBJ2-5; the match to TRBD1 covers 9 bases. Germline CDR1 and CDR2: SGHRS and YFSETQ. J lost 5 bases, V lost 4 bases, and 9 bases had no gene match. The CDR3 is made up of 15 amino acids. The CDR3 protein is CASSPGTGTPETQYF. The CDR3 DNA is TGCGCCAGCAGCCCCGGGACAGGGACCCCGGAGACCCAGTACTTC.

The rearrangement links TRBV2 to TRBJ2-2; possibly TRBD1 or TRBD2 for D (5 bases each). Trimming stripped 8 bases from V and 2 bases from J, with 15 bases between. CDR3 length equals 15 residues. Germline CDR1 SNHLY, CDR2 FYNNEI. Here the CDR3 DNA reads TGTGCCAGCCGGGGACCAAAGAGAAACACCGGGGAGCTGTTTTTT. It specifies CASRGPKRNTGELFF.

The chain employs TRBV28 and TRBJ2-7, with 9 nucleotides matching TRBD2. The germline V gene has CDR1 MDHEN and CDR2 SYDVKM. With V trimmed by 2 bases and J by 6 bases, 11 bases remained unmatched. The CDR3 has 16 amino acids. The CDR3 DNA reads TGTGCCAGCAGTTTAGTGCGAGGAGCGGGAGGAGTCGAGCAGTACTTC. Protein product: CASSLVRGAGGVEQYF.